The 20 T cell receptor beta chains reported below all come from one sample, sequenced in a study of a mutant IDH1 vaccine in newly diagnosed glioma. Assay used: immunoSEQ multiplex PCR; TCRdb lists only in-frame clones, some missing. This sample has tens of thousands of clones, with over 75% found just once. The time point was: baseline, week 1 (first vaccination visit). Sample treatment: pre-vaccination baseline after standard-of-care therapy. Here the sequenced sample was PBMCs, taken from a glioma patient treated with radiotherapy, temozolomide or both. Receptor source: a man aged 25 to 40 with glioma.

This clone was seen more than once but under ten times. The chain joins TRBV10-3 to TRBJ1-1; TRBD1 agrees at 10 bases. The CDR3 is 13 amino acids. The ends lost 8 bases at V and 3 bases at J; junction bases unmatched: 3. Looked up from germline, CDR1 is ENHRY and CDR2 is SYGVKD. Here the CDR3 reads CAIHGTGDTEAFF. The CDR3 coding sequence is TGTGCCATCCACGGGACAGGGGACACTGAAGCTTTCTTT.

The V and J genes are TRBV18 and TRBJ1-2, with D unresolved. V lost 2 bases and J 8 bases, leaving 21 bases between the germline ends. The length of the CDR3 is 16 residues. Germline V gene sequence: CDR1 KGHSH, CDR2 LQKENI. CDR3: CASSPVPSSLIAGYTF. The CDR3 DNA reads TGTGCCAGCTCACCAGTTCCGTCAAGCCTGATCGCGGGCTACACCTTC.

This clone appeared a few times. The CDR3 DNA follows: TGTGCCAGCAGCCCCTTGGTACTAGCGAGCAATGAGCAGTTCTTC. Protein product: CASSPLVLASNEQFF. The chain uses TRBV11-2 and TRBJ2-1, with 7 bases that match TRBD2. The ends lost 5 bases at V and 6 bases at J; junction bases unmatched: 10. The CDR3 is 15 amino acids. Germline CDR1 SGHAT, CDR2 FQNNGV.

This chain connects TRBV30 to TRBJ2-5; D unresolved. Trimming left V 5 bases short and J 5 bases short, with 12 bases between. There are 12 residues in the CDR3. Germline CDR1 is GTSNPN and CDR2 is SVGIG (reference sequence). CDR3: CAWGDLRETQYF. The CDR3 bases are TGTGCCTGGGGAGATCTTAGGGAGACCCAGTACTTC.

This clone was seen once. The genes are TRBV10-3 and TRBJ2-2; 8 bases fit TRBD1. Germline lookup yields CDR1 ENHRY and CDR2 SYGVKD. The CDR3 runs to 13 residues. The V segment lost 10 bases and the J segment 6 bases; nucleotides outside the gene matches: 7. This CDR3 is CATDGQGSGELFF. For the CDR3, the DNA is TGTGCCACTGATGGACAGGGTTCCGGGGAGCTGTTTTTT.

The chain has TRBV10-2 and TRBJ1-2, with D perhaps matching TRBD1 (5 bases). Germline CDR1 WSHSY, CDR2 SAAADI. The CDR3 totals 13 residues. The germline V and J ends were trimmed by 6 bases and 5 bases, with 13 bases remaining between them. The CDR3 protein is CASRPGTEYGYTF. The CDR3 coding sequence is TGCGCCAGCAGACCCGGGACCGAGTATGGCTACACCTTC.

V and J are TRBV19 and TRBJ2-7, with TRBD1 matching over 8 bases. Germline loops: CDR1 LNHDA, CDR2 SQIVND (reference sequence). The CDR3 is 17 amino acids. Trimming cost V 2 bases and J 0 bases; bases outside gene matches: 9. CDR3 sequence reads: CASSILGTGSGSYEQYF. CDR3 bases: TGTGCCAGTAGTATATTGGGGACAGGCTCGGGCTCCTACGAGCAGTACTTC.

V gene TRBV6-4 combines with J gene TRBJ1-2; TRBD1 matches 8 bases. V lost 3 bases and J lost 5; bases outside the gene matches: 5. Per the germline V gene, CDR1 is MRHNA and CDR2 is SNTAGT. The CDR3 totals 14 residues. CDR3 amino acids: CASSEWGTGYGYTF. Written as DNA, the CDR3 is TGTGCCAGCAGTGAATGGGGGACAGGATATGGCTACACCTTC.

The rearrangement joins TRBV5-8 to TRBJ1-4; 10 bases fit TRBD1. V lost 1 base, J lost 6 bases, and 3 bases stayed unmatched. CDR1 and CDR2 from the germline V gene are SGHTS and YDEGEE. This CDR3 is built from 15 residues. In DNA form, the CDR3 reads TGTGCCAGCAGCTTGTGGGGGACAGGGGATGAAAAACTGTTTTTT. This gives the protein CASSLWGTGDEKLFF.

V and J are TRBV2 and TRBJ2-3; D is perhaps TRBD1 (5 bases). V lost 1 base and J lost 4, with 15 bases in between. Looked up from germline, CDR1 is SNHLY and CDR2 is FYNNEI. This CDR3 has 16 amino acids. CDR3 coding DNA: TGTGCCAGCAGTGAAGGGTCTGACAGAATCTCAGATACGCAGTATTTT. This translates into CASSEGSDRISDTQYF.

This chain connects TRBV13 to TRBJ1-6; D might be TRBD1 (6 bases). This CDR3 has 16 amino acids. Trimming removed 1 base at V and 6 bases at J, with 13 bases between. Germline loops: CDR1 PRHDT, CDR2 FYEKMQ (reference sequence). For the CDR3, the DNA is TGTGCCAGCAGCTTAGCAGGGGTTACTGTTAATTCACCCCTCCACTTT. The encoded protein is CASSLAGVTVNSPLHF. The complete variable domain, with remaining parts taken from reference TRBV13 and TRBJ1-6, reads AAGVIQSPRHLIKEKRETATLKCYPIPRHDTVYWYQQGPGQDPQFLISFYEKMQSDKGSIPDRFSAQQFSDYHSELNMSSLELGDSALYFCASSLAGVTVNSPLHFGNGTRLTVT.

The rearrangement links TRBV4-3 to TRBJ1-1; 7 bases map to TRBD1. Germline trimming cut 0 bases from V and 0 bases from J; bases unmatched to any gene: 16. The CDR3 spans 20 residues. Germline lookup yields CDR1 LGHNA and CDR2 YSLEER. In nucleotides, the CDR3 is TGCGCCAGCAGCCAAGATTTCCCCCTGACAGGGAGCGGGATGAACACTGAAGCTTTCTTT. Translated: CASSQDFPLTGSGMNTEAFF.

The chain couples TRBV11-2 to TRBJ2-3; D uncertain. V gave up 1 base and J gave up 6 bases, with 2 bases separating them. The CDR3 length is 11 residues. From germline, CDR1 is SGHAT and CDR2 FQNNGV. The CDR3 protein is CASSLVDTQYF. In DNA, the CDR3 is TGTGCCAGCAGCTTAGTCGATACGCAGTATTTT.

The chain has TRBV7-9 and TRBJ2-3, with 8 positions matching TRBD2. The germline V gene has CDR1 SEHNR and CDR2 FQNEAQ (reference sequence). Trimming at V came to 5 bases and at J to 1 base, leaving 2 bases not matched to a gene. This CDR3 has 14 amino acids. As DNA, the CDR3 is TGTGCCAGCAGCAGCGGGGGTCGCACAGATACGCAGTATTTT. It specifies CASSSGGRTDTQYF. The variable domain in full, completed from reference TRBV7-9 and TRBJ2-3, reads DTGVSQNPRHKITKRGQNVTFRCDPISEHNRLYWYRQTLGQGPEFLTYFQNEAQLEKSRLLSDRFSAERPKGSFSTLEIQRTEQGDSAMYLCASSSGGRTDTQYFGPGTRLTVL.

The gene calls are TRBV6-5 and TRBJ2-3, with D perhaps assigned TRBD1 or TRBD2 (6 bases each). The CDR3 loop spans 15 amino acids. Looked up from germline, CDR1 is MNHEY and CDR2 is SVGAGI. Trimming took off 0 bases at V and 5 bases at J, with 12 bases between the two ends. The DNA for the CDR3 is TGTGCCAGCAGTTACTCTGGGGGGCAAGAAGATACGCAGTATTTT. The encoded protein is CASSYSGGQEDTQYF.

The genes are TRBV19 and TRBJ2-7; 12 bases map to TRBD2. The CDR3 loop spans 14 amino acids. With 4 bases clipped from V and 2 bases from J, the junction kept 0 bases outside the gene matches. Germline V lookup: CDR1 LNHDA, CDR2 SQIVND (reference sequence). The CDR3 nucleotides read TGTGCCAGTAGTAGGACTAGCGGGACCTACGAGCAGTACTTC. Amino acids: CASSRTSGTYEQYF.

CDR3 DNA: TGTGCCAGCAGTGGCGGATTCTACTCTGGGGCCAACGTCCTGACTTTC. It specifies CASSGGFYSGANVLTF. This sequence joins TRBV2 and TRBJ2-6; D call uncertain. Germline V CDR1 and CDR2: SNHLY, FYNNEI. The CDR3 has 16 amino acids. The germline V and J ends were trimmed by 4 bases and 0 bases, with 10 bases remaining between them.

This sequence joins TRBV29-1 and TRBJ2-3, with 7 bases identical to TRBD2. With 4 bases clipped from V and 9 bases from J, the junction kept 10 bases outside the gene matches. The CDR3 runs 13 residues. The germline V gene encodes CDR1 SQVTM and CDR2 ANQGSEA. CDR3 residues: CSVGGGGFDTQYF. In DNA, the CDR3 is TGCAGCGTTGGGGGGGGAGGATTTGACACGCAGTATTTT.

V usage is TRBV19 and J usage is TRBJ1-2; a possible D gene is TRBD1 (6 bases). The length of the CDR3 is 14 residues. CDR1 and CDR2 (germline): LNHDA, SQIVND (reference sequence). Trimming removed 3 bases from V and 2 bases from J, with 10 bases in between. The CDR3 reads CASSIDGGNYGYTF. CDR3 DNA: TGTGCCAGTAGTATCGACGGGGGCAACTATGGCTACACCTTC.

The CDR3 DNA reads as TGCGCCAGCTCCCCACAGGGTCTGGGACAGCCCCAGCATTTT. The encoded protein is CASSPQGLGQPQHF. J is TRBJ1-5 and V is TRBV10-2, with D possibly TRBD1 on 6 matching bases. CDR3 length equals 14 residues. Germline CDR1 and CDR2: WSHSY and SAAADI. Between the trimmed V and J ends, which lost 8 bases and 7 bases, there was a span of 18 bases.